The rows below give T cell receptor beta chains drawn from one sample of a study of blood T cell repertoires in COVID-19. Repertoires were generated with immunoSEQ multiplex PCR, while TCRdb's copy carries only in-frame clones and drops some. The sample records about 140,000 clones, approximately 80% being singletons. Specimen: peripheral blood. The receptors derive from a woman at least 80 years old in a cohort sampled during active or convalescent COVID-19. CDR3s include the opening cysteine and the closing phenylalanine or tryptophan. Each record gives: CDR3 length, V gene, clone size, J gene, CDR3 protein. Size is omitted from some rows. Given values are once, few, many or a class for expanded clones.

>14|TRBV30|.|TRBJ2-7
CAWRTSGVSYEQYF
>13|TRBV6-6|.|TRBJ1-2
CASSLPGNYGYTF
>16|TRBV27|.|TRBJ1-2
CASSPRPAGMNYGYTF
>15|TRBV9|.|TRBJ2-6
CASSTQGTGANVLTF
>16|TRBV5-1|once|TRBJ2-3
CASSLDLGTSGDTQYF
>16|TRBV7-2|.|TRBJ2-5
CASSVGGAGGQETQYF
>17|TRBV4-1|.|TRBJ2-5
CASSHGGLAGGLETQYF
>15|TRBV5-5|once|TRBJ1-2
CASSPPVTFSYGYTF
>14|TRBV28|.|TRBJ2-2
CASNNAGNTGELFF
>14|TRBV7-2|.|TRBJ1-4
CASSSPGRDEKLFF
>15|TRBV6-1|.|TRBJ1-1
CASSEVTAQNTEAFF
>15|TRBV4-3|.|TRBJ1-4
CASSTGVGGNEKLFF
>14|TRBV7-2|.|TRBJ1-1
CASILGRWNTEAFF
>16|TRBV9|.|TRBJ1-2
CASSVRPGGFGYGYTF
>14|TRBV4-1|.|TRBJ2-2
CASSLTGVVGELFF
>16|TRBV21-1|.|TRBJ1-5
CASSSIQGVTIEPQHF
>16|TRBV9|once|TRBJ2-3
CASSVIGLAATDTQYF
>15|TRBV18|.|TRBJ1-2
CASSPATGKPYGYTF
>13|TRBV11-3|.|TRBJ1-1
CASSPGGFTEAFF
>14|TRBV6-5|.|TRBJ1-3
CASSYLGVGNTIYF
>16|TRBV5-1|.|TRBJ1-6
CASSHTQGSYNSPLHF
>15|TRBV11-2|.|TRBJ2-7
CASSPDIIQSYEQYF
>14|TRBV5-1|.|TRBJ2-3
CASSSRTGRDTQYF
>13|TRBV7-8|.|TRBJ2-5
CASSLERGETQYF
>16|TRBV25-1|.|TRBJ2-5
CASSVRQSSSGETQYF
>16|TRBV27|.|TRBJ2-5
CASSLLGLARQETQYF
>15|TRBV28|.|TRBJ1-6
CASTTSTGVLSPLHF
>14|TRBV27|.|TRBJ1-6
CASSLEGNNSPLHF
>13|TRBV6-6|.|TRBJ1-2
CASSYRTGVGYTF
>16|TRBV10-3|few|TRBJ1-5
CAISLGGGSDNQPQHF
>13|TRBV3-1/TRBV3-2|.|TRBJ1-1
CASSGQLNTEAFF
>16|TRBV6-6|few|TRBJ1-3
CASSYYGGASGNTIYF
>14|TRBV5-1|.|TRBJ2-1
CASSAGLAYNEQFF
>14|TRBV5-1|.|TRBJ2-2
CASSLRLSTGELFF
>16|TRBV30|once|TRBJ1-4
CAWSVVKTSRIEKLFF
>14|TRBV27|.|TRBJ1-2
CASTSRGPLGGYTF
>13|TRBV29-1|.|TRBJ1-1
CSVLIQAYTEAFF
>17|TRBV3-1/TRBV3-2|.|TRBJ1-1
CASSQDPIARDFTEAFF
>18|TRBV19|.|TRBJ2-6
CASTPDRFFNSGANVLTF
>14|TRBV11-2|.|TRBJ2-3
CASSLGIRGSTQYF
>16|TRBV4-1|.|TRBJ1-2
CASSQPGQGTNYGYTF
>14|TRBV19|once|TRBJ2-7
CASSMRVGPYEQYF
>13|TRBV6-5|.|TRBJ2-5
CASSPGTSATQYF
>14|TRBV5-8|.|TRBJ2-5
CASSLGYLQETQYF
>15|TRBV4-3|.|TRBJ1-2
CASSYRTGANYGYTF
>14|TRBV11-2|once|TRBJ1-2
CASSLGRGSYGYTF
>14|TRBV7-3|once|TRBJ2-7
CASSLGGDSYEQYF
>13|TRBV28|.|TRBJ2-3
CASSLWGPDTQYF
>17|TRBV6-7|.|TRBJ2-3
CASSYAAWPGGPDTQYF
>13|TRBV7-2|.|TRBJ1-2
CASSSLQGSGYTF
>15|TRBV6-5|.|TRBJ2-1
CASTGSGGGRNEQFF
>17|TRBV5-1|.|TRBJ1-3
CASSLGGQVYSGNTIYF
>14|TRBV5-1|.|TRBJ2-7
CASSLGTASYEQYF
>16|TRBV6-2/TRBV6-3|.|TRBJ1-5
CASTYDKYQGNQPQHF
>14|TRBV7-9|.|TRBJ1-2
CASSPTAGLGGYTF
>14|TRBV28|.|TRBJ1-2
CASSLVARSNGYTF
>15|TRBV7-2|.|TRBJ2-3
CASSPEAGYTDTQYF
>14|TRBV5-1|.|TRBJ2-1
CASSLTGLPNEQFF